This T cell receptor (beta chain) was obtained from a study of T-cell reconstitution after alpha-beta-depleted transplantation in children (TCRdb year 2016). Regarding the complete study: The study quantitatively tracked T-cell immune reconstitution after TCRalphabeta/CD19-depleted allogeneic hematopoietic cell transplantation in children using TCR repertoire profiling.

This clonotype was seen at least ten times. The specificity of this receptor is unknown. No base quality values were provided; no much bigger clone lies one nucleotide off. CDR1 and CDR2 were assigned from the germline V gene (reference sequence) as DFQATT and SNEGSKA. The CDR3 measures 14 amino acids from cysteine to phenylalanine. The entry retains the CDR3 DNA only, 42 bases that are in frame from base 1. At the junction V is shortened by 6 bases and J by 6 bases; bases outside the gene matches: 9. Libraries were constructed by PCR. Instrument used: Illumina HiSeq 2500. Molecular barcoding was employed in the preparation of TCR libraries, with unique molecular identifiers being used to normalize TCRbeta repertoire quantification. In TCRdb, the public reads were trimmed at Q25 with fastp and aligned with MiXCR, with productive beta chains retained. Entries are consolidated by CDR3 protein sequence, retaining the most common genes and DNA. This sample lists fewer than 550,000 distinct CDR3 sequences; roughly an eighth were detected once. 12% to 15% of the sample belongs to the ten largest clones.

Study-level results and caveats: The apparently early alphabetaT-cell count recovery about two months after transplant was reportedly dependent on only several hundred rapidly expanded clones derived from non-depleted graft cells. Hyperexpanded clone frequencies declined over subsequent months; after one year, T-cell counts and TCRbeta diversity were mostly attributed to newly produced T cells. In some patients, the high TCRbeta diversity seen at day 60 was put down to recipient T cells and intrathymic progenitors that had survived conditioning.

Sample treatment or condition, as interpreted from the label and publication: allogeneic hematopoietic cell transplantation with graft depleted of TCRalphabeta T cells and CD19 B cells. Transplant recipients were children who received TCRalphabeta/CD19-depleted allogeneic hematopoietic cell grafts. The sample consisted of PBMCs, mostly from graft donor cells, taken 180 days after TCRalphabeta/CD19-depleted stem cell transplant. This chain is built from TRBV20-1 and TRBJ2-1, with TRBD2 identical over 9 junction bases. This sequence originates from a female patient between 2 and 15 years old who had a stem cell transplant for aplastic anemia, so the T cells may come from the graft donor. The CDR3 region reads CSAHRLAAFNEQFF. The nucleotides are TGCAGTGCCCACCGACTAGCGGCCTTCAATGAGCAGTTCTTC.